Described below is a single T cell receptor (beta chain) sequence and its context. This sample also contains other DNA sequences that code for the same CDR3. This entry comes from a study of blood T cell repertoires in COVID-19. About the study: There were acute and convalescent COVID-19 samples, and they came from the United States, Italy and Spain. T cells, B-cell-depleted T cells, or PBMCs provided the cDNA or gDNA that served as material.

The Seattle patients joined while their infection was active and were tracked longitudinally afterward. Authors' analysis steps: The assay estimated nucleated cells by amplifying reference gene primers. Clones were read by immunoSEQ multiplex PCR, and TCRdb kept only the in-frame ones, dropping some. D and trimming were read from the DNA, whereas the V and J calls and clone size are those reported in that table. The data hold around 190,000 clones, with roughly 90% observed a single time. The source is a man between 45 and 60 years old with COVID-19, enrolled during active disease. Input material: peripheral blood.

The CDR3 sequence: CASSLGGGTEAFF. CDR3 sequence (DNA): TGCGCCAGCAGCTTGGGAGGGGGCACTGAAGCTTTCTTT. V gene TRBV5-1 combines with J gene TRBJ1-1; D perhaps matches TRBD1 (6 bases). The germline V gene encodes CDR1 SGHRS and CDR2 YFSETQ. V was trimmed by 0 bases and J by 4 bases, leaving 7 bases between them. The CDR3 runs to 13 residues.